Here is one T cell receptor beta chain with its context. Its cognate antigen is unknown. Deep-level settings were used for running the assay. Among the unsorted PBMC samples, replicate PCRs used around 300 ng DNA, 31,000 or so T cell genomes. Sequencing was performed with immunoSEQ multiplex PCR; in TCRdb, only in-frame clones are kept and a portion is missing. In the table there are some 500,000 clones, less than 80% of which are singletons. These data originate in a study of shared clonotypes between healthy human individuals. Study results and limitations: Among donors, the sharing of clonotypes was expected to be influenced by sequencing depth.

The V gene lost 0 bases and the J gene lost 4 bases, with 14 bases spanning the gap. Germline CDR1 SGHNT, CDR2 YYREEE (reference sequence). The CDR3 has 15 residues. This TCR came from a woman in her thirties or forties in good health. Some clones in this sample may be carry-over from other donors' samples. Input material: PBMCs. The chain has TRBV5-4 and TRBJ2-7, with D possibly TRBD2 on 5 matching bases. The CDR3 sequence is CASSLERTKGYEQYF. The CDR3 DNA reads TGTGCCAGCAGCTTGGAGCGGACGAAAGGTTACGAGCAGTACTTC. Variable domain in full (rest from reference TRBV5-4 and TRBJ2-7): ETGVTQSPTHLIKTRGQQVTLRCSSQSGHNTVSWYQQALGQGPQFIFQYYREEENGRGNFPPRFSGLQFPNYSSELNVNALELDDSALYLCASSLERTKGYEQYFGPGTRLTVT.